The 32 T cell receptor beta chains presented below share a single source sample, sequenced in a study of cytomegalovirus exposure and HLA in healthy donors. It was with 60 Vbeta and 13 Jbeta primers that the PCR ran. Assay used: immunoSEQ multiplex PCR; TCRdb lists only in-frame clones, some missing. The table records 150,000 to 200,000 clones, roughly four fifths of them present only once. The sample consisted of PBMCs. The receptors come from a man aged 40-49 years in good health and CMV-seropositive.

The J gene is TRBJ1-5, the V gene TRBV28; 7 positions match TRBD1. Germline V gene sequence: CDR1 MDHEN, CDR2 SYDVKM. V shed 6 bases and J 4 bases; nucleotides not matched to a gene: 6. The CDR3 contains 14 residues. CDR3 in DNA: TGTGCCAGCAGGATAGGGGGCGTAAATCAGCCCCAGCATTTT. It is translated as CASRIGGVNQPQHF.

This chain joins TRBV9 and TRBJ1-2; D not resolved. CDR3 size: 14 residues. Germline V gene lookup returns CDR1 SGDLS and CDR2 YYNGEE. The ends were cut back, 1 base at V and 4 bases at J, with 11 bases in the middle. Here the CDR3 DNA reads TGTGCCAGCAGCGTACAAGCCCAGGCCTATGGCTACACCTTC. Protein: CASSVQAQAYGYTF. Variable domain in full (rest from reference TRBV9 and TRBJ1-2): DSGVTQTPKHLITATGQRVTLRCSPRSGDLSVYWYQQSLDQGLQFLIQYYNGEERAKGNILERFSAQQFPDLHSELNLSSLELGDSALYFCASSVQAQAYGYTFGSGTRLTVV.

The chain links TRBV10-3 to TRBJ1-3, with 7 bases lining up with TRBD1. CDR3 size: 18 residues. V lost 0 bases to trimming and J lost 0 bases; unmatched junction nucleotides: 8. Germline V gene lookup returns CDR1 ENHRY and CDR2 SYGVKD. The CDR3 nucleotides read TGTGCCATCAGTGAGTCGATTGGACAGGTCCGCTCTGGAAACACCATATATTTT. Its translation is CAISESIGQVRSGNTIYF.

CDR3 in amino acids: CASSLLGARSDTQYF. CDR3 nucleotides: TGTGCCAGCAGCTTACTGGGGGCCCGAAGTGATACGCAGTATTTT. The rearrangement joins TRBV7-7 to TRBJ2-3; perhaps TRBD1 as D (6 bases). The V end lost 2 bases, the J end lost 6 bases, and 15 bases lay between the germline ends. The germline gives CDR1 SSHAT, CDR2 FNYEAQ (reference sequence). The CDR3 spans 15 residues.

This clone was recorded a few times. Other DNA sequences in the sample encode the same CDR3. The CDR3 reads CASSLRDANTGELFF. CDR3 nucleotides: TGTGCCAGCAGCTTGAGGGATGCGAACACCGGGGAGCTGTTTTTT. The V gene is TRBV7-9, the J gene TRBJ2-2; D perhaps matches TRBD2 (5 bases). This CDR3 has 15 residues. V lost 3 bases, J lost 0 bases, and 8 bases lay in between. Per the germline V gene, CDR1 is SEHNR and CDR2 is FQNEAQ (reference sequence).

The chain employs TRBV9 and TRBJ2-5, with D perhaps matching TRBD2 (5 bases). Germline lookup yields CDR1 SGDLS and CDR2 YYNGEE. V lost 5 bases and J lost 1, with 12 bases in between. The CDR3 contains 14 residues. The DNA for the CDR3 is TGTGCCAGCAGACGTCGGGGATTCCAAGAGACCCAGTACTTC. It translates to CASRRRGFQETQYF.

The chain is built from TRBV2 and TRBJ1-2, with a possible D match to TRBD1 (5 bases). The CDR3 covers 13 residues. Germline V gene sequence: CDR1 SNHLY, CDR2 FYNNEI. Trimming removed 9 bases at V and 0 bases at J, with 11 bases between. The CDR3 loop reads CARRWTTNYGYTF. The CDR3 DNA reads as TGTGCCAGGAGATGGACAACTAACTATGGCTACACCTTC.

This sequence joins TRBV6-4 and TRBJ2-3; 9 bases fit TRBD2. From germline, CDR1 is MRHNA and CDR2 SNTAGT. The CDR3 runs to 15 residues. V lost 5 bases, J lost 6 bases, and 9 bases stayed unmatched. The CDR3 region is CASSREGLAGDTQYF. The CDR3 nucleotides read TGTGCCAGCAGTCGAGAGGGACTAGCCGGCGATACGCAGTATTTT.

The rearrangement uses TRBV5-6 and TRBJ2-7, with a possible D match to TRBD2 (6 bases). Germline CDR1 SGHDT, CDR2 YYEEEE. V lost 3 bases and J 6 bases, leaving 10 bases between the germline ends. The CDR3 is 12 amino acids. For the CDR3, the DNA is TGTGCCAGCAGCTCCCTGGGAGGCGAGCAGTACTTC. Protein: CASSSLGGEQYF.

This clone was counted once. The rearrangement joins TRBV4-2 to TRBJ2-3; D unclear. The CDR3 totals 16 residues. CDR1 is LGHNA, CDR2 YNFKEQ, per germline. The ends were cut back, 6 bases at V and 0 bases at J, with 16 bases in the middle. Here the CDR3 reads CASRLLLSTSTDTQYF. CDR3 nucleotides: TGTGCCAGCAGACTATTGCTTTCCACTAGCACAGATACGCAGTATTTT.

V usage is TRBV7-2 and J usage is TRBJ2-3, with 8 bases identical to TRBD2. The length of the CDR3 is 17 residues. V lost 1 base and J lost 2; bases outside the gene matches: 8. Germline CDR1 SGHTA, CDR2 FQGNSA. The CDR3 coding sequence is TGTGCCAGCAGCTTAGTCGGGTCGGGGGGGATCACAGATACGCAGTATTTT. Translated: CASSLVGSGGITDTQYF.

The rearrangement uses TRBV6-6 and TRBJ2-4, with a tentative D call TRBD1 (5 bases). The germline gives CDR1 MNHNY, CDR2 SVGAGI (reference sequence). Trimming took 1 base from V and 5 from J, leaving 12 bases between them. The CDR3 runs to 15 residues. This chain's CDR3 is CASSYLKRGQNIQYF. As DNA, the CDR3 is TGTGCCAGCAGTTACTTGAAAAGGGGCCAAAACATTCAGTACTTC.

This chain connects TRBV27 to TRBJ1-2; D unclear. The germline V gene has CDR1 MNHEY and CDR2 SMNVEV (reference sequence). Trimming removed 5 bases at V and 7 bases at J, with 14 bases between. CDR3 length equals 13 residues. The CDR3 bases are TGTGCCAGCAGTGGCGACCCTGACTCTGGCTACACCTTC. Its translation: CASSGDPDSGYTF.

This clone came up once. This chain connects TRBV2 to TRBJ2-2; maybe TRBD2 (6 bases). Per germline, CDR1 SNHLY and CDR2 FYNNEI. CDR3 length: 15 amino acids. Trimming cost V 5 bases and J 7 bases, with 17 bases left between them. Written as DNA, the CDR3 is TGTGCCAGCAGTTCATCCAGCGGGCGTATCGGGGAGCTGTTTTTT. It encodes CASSSSSGRIGELFF.

The chain combines TRBV5-4 with TRBJ2-3, with TRBD1 identical over 8 bases. Trimming cost V 5 bases and J 3 bases; bases outside gene matches: 5. The germline V gene has CDR1 SGHNT and CDR2 YYREEE (reference sequence). The CDR3 sequence is 14 residues long. CDR3: CASSSGGFTDTQYF. In nucleotides, the CDR3 is TGTGCCAGCAGTTCAGGGGGCTTTACAGATACGCAGTATTTT.

The chain combines TRBV5-6 with TRBJ2-7, with a possible D match to TRBD2 (5 bases). Germline CDR1 and CDR2: SGHDT and YYEEEE. There are 14 residues in the CDR3. Between the trimmed V and J ends, which lost 1 base and 1 base, there was a span of 9 bases. The CDR3: CASSLMRASYEQYF. The CDR3 DNA is TGTGCCAGCAGCTTGATGCGGGCTTCCTACGAGCAGTACTTC.

The rearrangement joins TRBV6-1 to TRBJ2-1; 9 bases are shared with TRBD1. Germline CDR1 is MNHNS and CDR2 is SASEGT. The CDR3 runs to 14 residues. V trimming: 5 bases; J trimming: 6 bases; junction bases outside the gene matches: 5. The CDR3 loop is CASSLRDRVNEQFF. CDR3 coding DNA: TGTGCCAGCAGTCTCCGGGACAGGGTCAATGAGCAGTTCTTC.

This rearrangement joins TRBV6-5 to TRBJ2-3, with TRBD1 identical over 10 bases. Germline V gene sequence: CDR1 MNHEY, CDR2 SVGAGI. The CDR3 is 14 amino acids. V shed 6 bases and J 5 bases; nucleotides not matched to a gene: 5. DNA of the CDR3: TGTGCCAGCAGAGGGACAGGGGATGGAGATACGCAGTATTTT. Residues: CASRGTGDGDTQYF.

This clone has a handful of counts. The V call is TRBV19, the J call TRBJ1-5; no firm D call. Germline V gives CDR1 LNHDA, CDR2 SQIVND (reference sequence). V gave up 5 bases and J gave up 5 bases, with 10 bases separating them. The CDR3 is 13 amino acids. CDR3 loop: CASSAREYQPQHF. CDR3 nucleotide sequence: TGTGCCAGTAGTGCGAGAGAGTATCAGCCCCAGCATTTT.

The chain carries TRBV6-5 and TRBJ2-1, with D possibly TRBD2 on 5 matching bases. This CDR3 comprises 14 residues. Germline CDR1 MNHEY, CDR2 SVGAGI. V was pared by 3 bases and J by 8 bases, with 14 bases between. The CDR3 sequence: CASSYYAAADEQFF. CDR3 nucleotides: TGTGCCAGCAGTTATTATGCGGCAGCGGATGAGCAGTTCTTC.

This rearrangement joins TRBV2 to TRBJ1-5; D is uncertain. Germline V gene sequence: CDR1 SNHLY, CDR2 FYNNEI. Trimming cost V 5 bases and J 6 bases, with 11 bases left between them. The CDR3 is 13 amino acids. The CDR3 nucleotides are TGTGCCAGCAGTACAGCTTTGGGTCAGCCCCAGCATTTT. Protein product: CASSTALGQPQHF.

The chain carries TRBV5-1 and TRBJ1-1; the D is unclear. Trimming pared 3 bases from V and 1 base from J, leaving 22 bases between. CDR3 size: 18 residues. Germline-derived CDR1 and CDR2 are SGHRS and YFSETQ. In DNA form, the CDR3 reads TGCGCCAGCAGCTCGCTAAGCTGGGCAGGAAGAACGAACACTGAAGCTTTCTTT. As protein: CASSSLSWAGRTNTEAFF.

The genes are TRBV5-6 and TRBJ2-7, with 7 positions matching TRBD1. CDR1 and CDR2 from the germline V gene are SGHDT and YYEEEE. V was clipped by 3 bases and J by 0 bases; unmatched bases: 6. The CDR3 covers 15 residues. Here the CDR3 reads CASSWGQYLSYEQYF. Here the CDR3 DNA reads TGTGCCAGCAGCTGGGGACAGTACCTCTCCTACGAGCAGTACTTC.

The chain joins TRBV9 to TRBJ1-1; D unclear. V dropped 0 bases and J dropped 1 base, with 10 bases sitting between them. Germline CDR1 reads SGDLS; CDR2 reads YYNGEE. The CDR3 sequence is 15 residues long. CDR3 DNA: TGTGCCAGCAGCGTAGCGGCGGGTGGGAACACTGAAGCTTTCTTT. This translates into CASSVAAGGNTEAFF.

The V call is TRBV18, the J call TRBJ2-7; 7 nucleotides match TRBD1. The CDR3 consists of 14 residues. V gave up 6 bases and J gave up 6 bases; unmatched junction bases: 11. Per germline, CDR1 KGHSH and CDR2 LQKENI. CDR3 amino acids: CASSLTGPKGEQYF. The CDR3 DNA reads as TGTGCCAGCTCTTTGACAGGGCCCAAAGGCGAGCAGTACTTC. Supplemented by reference TRBV18 and TRBJ2-7, the full variable domain reads NAGVMQNPRHLVRRRGQEARLRCSPMKGHSHVYWYRQLPEEGLKFMVYLQKENIIDESGMPKERFSAEFPKEGPSILRIQQVVRGDSAAYFCASSLTGPKGEQYFGPGTRLTVT.

J is TRBJ1-5 and V is TRBV2; unclear D gene. The CDR3 sequence is 13 residues long. Trimming left V 8 bases short and J 9 bases short, with 17 bases between. Germline CDR1 is SNHLY and CDR2 is FYNNEI. The CDR3 here is CASSGSREGPQHF. CDR3 sequence (DNA): TGTGCCAGCTCCGGGAGCAGAGAGGGGCCCCAGCATTTT.

V usage is TRBV2 and J usage is TRBJ1-2; TRBD1 is a possible D gene (6 bases). The CDR3 covers 15 residues. Germline V CDR1 and CDR2: SNHLY, FYNNEI. V dropped 7 bases and J dropped 5 bases, with 20 bases sitting between them. In DNA, the CDR3 is TGTGCCAGCACAAAGGGCGTCAGGGGAGGGTATGGCTACACCTTC. Amino acids: CASTKGVRGGYGYTF.

The chain is built from TRBV19 and TRBJ2-3, with 7 bases aligning to TRBD2. Germline CDR1 LNHDA, CDR2 SQIVND (reference sequence). The CDR3 runs 14 residues. V shed 6 bases and J 7 bases; nucleotides not matched to a gene: 10. CDR3 loop: CASRGLADPNTQYF. In DNA form, the CDR3 reads TGTGCCAGTAGAGGGCTAGCGGACCCTAATACGCAGTATTTT.

The V call is TRBV7-2, the J call TRBJ1-4; the D is unclear. The V and J ends lost 0 bases and 9 bases respectively, with 8 bases between them. Germline CDR1 is SGHTA and CDR2 is FQGNSA. CDR3 length equals 13 residues. This CDR3 is CASSLALYQKLFF. The DNA for the CDR3 is TGTGCCAGCAGCTTAGCCCTCTATCAAAAACTGTTTTTT. Combining the CDR3 with reference TRBV7-2 and TRBJ1-4 gives the whole variable domain GAGVSQSPSNKVTEKGKDVELRCDPISGHTALYWYRQSLGQGLEFLIYFQGNSAPDKSGLPSDRFSAERTGGSVSTLTIQRTQQEDSAVYLCASSLALYQKLFFGSGTQLSVL.

This clone was recorded only once. V is TRBV19 and J is TRBJ2-7, with TRBD2 identical over 8 bases. In germline, CDR1 is LNHDA, CDR2 SQIVND (reference sequence). The CDR3 loop spans 15 amino acids. The ends lost 3 bases at V and 6 bases at J; junction bases unmatched: 10. CDR3 coding DNA: TGTGCCAGTAGTATGGTCGGGGGGGTGGTTGGCGAGCAGTACTTC. Translation gives CASSMVGGVVGEQYF. Drawing the rest from reference TRBV19 and TRBJ2-7, the complete variable domain is DGGITQSPKYLFRKEGQNVTLSCEQNLNHDAMYWYRQDPGQGLRLIYYSQIVNDFQKGDIAEGYSVSREKKESFPLTVTSAQKNPTAFYLCASSMVGGVVGEQYFGPGTRLTVT.

This clone was seen a handful of times. This rearrangement joins TRBV6-5 to TRBJ1-1, with D possibly TRBD1 on 6 matching bases. Germline loops: CDR1 MNHEY, CDR2 SVGAGI. With 6 bases removed from V and 7 bases from J, the gap between germline ends came to 15 bases. The CDR3 contains 13 residues. The CDR3 region is CASSRGQLFEAFF. CDR3 sequence (DNA): TGTGCCAGCAGCCGAGGACAGCTTTTTGAAGCTTTCTTT.

The V gene is TRBV27, the J gene TRBJ2-7, with 7 bases lining up with TRBD1. The CDR3 runs 15 residues. CDR1 is MNHEY and CDR2 is SMNVEV in the germline V gene (reference sequence). Trimming removed 6 bases from V and 2 bases from J; junction bases left unmatched: 10. The CDR3 coding sequence is TGTGCCAGCAGACTAAAAGAGGGACAGACCTACGAGCAGTACTTC. Translated: CASRLKEGQTYEQYF.